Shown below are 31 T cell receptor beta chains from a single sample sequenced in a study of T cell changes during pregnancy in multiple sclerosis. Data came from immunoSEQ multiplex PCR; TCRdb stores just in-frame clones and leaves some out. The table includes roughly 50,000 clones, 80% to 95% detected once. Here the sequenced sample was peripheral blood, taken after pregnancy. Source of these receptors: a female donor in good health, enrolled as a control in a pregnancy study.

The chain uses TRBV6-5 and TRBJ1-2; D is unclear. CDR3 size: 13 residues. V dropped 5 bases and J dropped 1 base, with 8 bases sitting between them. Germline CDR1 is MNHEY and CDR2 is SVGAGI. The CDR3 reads CASSTGNNYGYTF. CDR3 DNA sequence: TGTGCCAGCAGTACCGGGAATAACTATGGCTACACCTTC.

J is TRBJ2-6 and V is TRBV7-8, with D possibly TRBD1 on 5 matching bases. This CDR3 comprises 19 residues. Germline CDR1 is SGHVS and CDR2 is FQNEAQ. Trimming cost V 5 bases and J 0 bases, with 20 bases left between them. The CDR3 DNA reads TGTGCCAGCAGCCCCGGGTGGGGCAGGGAAAGCTCTGGGGCCAACGTCCTGACTTTC. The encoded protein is CASSPGWGRESSGANVLTF.

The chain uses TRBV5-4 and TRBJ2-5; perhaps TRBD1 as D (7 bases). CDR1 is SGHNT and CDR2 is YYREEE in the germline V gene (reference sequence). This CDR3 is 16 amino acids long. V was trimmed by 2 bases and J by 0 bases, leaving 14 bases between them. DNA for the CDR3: TGTGCCAGCAGCTTTGTTCCAGGGGGGAACCAAGAGACCCAGTACTTC. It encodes CASSFVPGGNQETQYF.

This chain's CDR3 is CASSLTLAGARGQYF. The CDR3 nucleotides read TGTGCCAGCAGCTTGACCCTAGCGGGAGCTCGGGGGCAGTACTTC. The chain is built from TRBV5-4 and TRBJ2-7; 10 bases are a match to TRBD2. V dropped 1 base and J dropped 9; count of bases not matched to a gene: 10. This CDR3 contains 15 residues. Germline CDR1 and CDR2: SGHNT and YYREEE (reference sequence).

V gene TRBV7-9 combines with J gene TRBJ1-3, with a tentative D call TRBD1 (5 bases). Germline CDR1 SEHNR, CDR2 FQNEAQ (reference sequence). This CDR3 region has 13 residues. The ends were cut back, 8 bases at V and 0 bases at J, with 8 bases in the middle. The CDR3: CASGGGSGNTIYF. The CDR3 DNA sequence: TGTGCCAGCGGGGGGGGCTCTGGAAACACCATATATTTT.

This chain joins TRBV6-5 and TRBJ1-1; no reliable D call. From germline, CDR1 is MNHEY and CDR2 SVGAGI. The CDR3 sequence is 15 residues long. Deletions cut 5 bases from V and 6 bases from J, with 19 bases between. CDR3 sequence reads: CASSRNGRTNAEAFF. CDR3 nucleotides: TGTGCCAGCAGTCGGAACGGACGGACTAATGCTGAAGCTTTCTTT.

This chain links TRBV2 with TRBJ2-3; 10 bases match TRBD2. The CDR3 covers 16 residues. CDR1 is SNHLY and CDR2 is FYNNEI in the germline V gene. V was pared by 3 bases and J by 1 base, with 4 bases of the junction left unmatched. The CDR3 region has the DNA TGTGCCAGCAGTGAGTGGCTAGCGGGGGGCACAGATACGCAGTATTTT. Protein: CASSEWLAGGTDTQYF. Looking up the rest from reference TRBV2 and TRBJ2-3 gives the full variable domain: EPEVTQTPSHQVTQMGQEVILRCVPISNHLYFYWYRQILGQKVEFLVSFYNNEISEKSEIFDDQFSVERPDGSNFTLKIRSTKLEDSAMYFCASSEWLAGGTDTQYFGPGTRLTVL.

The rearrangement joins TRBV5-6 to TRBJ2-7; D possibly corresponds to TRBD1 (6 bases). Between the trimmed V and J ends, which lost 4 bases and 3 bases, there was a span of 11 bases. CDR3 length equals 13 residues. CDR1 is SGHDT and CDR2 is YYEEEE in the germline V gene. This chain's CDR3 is CASSQDRYYEQYF. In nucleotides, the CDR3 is TGTGCCAGCAGCCAGGACAGATACTACGAGCAGTACTTC.

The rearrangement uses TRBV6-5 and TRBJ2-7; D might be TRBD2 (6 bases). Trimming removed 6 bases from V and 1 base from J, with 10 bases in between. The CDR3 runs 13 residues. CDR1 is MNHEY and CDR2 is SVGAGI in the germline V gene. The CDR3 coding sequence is TGTGCCAGCAGCTGGGGGGATTCCTACGAGCAGTACTTC. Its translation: CASSWGDSYEQYF.

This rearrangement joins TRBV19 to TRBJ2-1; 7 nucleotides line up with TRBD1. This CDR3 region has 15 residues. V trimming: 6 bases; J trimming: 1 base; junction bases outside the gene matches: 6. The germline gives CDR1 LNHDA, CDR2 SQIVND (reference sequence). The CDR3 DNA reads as TGTGCCAGTAGCCACGGACAGGTATCCTACAATGAGCAGTTCTTC. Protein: CASSHGQVSYNEQFF.

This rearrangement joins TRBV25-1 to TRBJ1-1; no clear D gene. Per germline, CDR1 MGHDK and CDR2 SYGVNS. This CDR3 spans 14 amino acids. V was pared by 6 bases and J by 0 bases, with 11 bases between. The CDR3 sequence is CASRRDGVNTEAFF. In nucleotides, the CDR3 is TGTGCCAGCAGAAGAGATGGTGTGAACACTGAAGCTTTCTTT.

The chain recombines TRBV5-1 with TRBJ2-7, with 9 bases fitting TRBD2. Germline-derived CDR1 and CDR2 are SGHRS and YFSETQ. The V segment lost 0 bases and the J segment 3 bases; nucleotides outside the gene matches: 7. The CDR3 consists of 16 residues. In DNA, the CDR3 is TGCGCCAGCAGCTTGGCTGGTAGCGGGAGTGTCTACGAGCAGTACTTC. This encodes CASSLAGSGSVYEQYF.

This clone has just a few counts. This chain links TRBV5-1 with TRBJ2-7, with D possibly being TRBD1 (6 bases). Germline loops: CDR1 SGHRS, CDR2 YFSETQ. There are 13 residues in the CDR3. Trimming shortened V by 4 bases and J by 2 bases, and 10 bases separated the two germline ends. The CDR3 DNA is TGCGCCAGCAGCGGGGGCAAAACCTACGAGCAGTACTTC. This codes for CASSGGKTYEQYF.

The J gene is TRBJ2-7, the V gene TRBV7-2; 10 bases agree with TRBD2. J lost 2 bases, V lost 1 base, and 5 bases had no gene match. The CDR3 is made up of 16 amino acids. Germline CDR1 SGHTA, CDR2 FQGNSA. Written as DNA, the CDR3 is TGTGCCAGCAGCTTAGGGACTAGCGGTCCTACCTACGAGCAGTACTTC. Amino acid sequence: CASSLGTSGPTYEQYF.

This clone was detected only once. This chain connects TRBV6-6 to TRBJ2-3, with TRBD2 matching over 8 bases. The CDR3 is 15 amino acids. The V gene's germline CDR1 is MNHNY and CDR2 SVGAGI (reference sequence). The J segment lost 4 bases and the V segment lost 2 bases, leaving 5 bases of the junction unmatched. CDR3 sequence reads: CASSYSRGRSDTQYF. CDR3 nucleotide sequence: TGTGCCAGCAGTTACAGCCGCGGGAGGTCAGATACGCAGTATTTT.

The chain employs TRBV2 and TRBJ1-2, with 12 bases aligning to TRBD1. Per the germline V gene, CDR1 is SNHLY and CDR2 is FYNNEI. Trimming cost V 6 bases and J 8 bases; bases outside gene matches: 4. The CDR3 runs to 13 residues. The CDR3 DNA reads TGTGCCAGCAGGGGGACAGGGGGCGAGGGCTACACCTTC. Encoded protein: CASRGTGGEGYTF.

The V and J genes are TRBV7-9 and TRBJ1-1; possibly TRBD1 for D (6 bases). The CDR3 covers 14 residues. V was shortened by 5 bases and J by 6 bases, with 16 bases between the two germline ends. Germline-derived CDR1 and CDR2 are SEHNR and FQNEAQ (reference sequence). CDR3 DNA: TGTGCCAGCAGCAGTTCTGGGGGCGAAGCTGAAGCTTTCTTT. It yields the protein CASSSSGGEAEAFF.

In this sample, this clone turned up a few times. As DNA, the CDR3 is TGTGCCAGCAGTCCGAACCCAGGGGACACCGGGGAGCTGTTTTTT. As protein: CASSPNPGDTGELFF. The chain has TRBV6-1 and TRBJ2-2; D might be TRBD1 (6 bases). CDR1 is MNHNS and CDR2 is SASEGT in the germline V gene. V was clipped by 5 bases and J by 3 bases, with 13 bases between them. The CDR3 contains 15 residues.

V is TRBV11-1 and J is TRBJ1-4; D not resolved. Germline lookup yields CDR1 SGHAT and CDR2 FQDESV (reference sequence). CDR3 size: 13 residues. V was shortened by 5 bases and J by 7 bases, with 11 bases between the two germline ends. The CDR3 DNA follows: TGTGCCAGCAGCCTCCACCGGGGTGAAAAACTGTTTTTT. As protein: CASSLHRGEKLFF.

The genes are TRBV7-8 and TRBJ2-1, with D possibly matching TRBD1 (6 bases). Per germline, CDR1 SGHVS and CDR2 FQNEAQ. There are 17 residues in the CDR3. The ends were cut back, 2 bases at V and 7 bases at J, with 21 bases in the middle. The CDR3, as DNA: TGTGCCAGCAGCTTAACGGTCGGAGGCCCTAGGGGGAATGAGCAGTTCTTC. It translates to CASSLTVGGPRGNEQFF.

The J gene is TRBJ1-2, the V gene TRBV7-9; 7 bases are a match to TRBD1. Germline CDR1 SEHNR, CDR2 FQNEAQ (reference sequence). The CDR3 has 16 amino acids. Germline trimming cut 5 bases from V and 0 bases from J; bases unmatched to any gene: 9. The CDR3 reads CASSPGGTVPNYGYTF. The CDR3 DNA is TGTGCCAGCAGCCCAGGGGGGACAGTACCTAACTATGGCTACACCTTC.

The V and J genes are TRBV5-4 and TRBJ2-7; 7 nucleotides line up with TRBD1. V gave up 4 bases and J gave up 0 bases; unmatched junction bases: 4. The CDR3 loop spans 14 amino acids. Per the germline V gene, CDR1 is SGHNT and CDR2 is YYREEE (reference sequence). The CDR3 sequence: CASSLRDSSYEQYF. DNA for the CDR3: TGTGCCAGCAGCCTCCGGGACAGCTCCTACGAGCAGTACTTC.

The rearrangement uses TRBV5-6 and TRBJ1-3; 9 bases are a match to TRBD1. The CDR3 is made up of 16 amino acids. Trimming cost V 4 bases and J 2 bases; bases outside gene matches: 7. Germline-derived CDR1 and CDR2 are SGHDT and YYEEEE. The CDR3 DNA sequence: TGTGCCAGCAGCGGGGGACAGGGTTTTCCTGGAAACACCATATATTTT. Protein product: CASSGGQGFPGNTIYF.

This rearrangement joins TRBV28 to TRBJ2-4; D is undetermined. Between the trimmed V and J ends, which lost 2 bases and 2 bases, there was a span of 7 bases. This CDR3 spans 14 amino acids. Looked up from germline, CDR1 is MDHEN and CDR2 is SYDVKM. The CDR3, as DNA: TGTGCCAGCAGTTTACGGTTAACCAAAAACATTCAGTACTTC. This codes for CASSLRLTKNIQYF.

CDR3 protein: CASRGTGWAEAFF. In nucleotides, the CDR3 is TGTGCCAGCAGAGGAACAGGGTGGGCGGAAGCTTTCTTT. This rearrangement joins TRBV27 to TRBJ1-1; TRBD1 might be the D (6 bases). This CDR3 comprises 13 residues. Germline CDR1 reads MNHEY; CDR2 reads SMNVEV (reference sequence). Trimming removed 6 bases from V and 8 bases from J, with 16 bases in between.

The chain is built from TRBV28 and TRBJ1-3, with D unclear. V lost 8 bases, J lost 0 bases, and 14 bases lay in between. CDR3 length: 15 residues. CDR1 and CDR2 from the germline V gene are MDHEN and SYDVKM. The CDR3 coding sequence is TGTGCCAGCTCCTCCTCCCCGGGCTCTGGAAACACCATATATTTT. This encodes CASSSSPGSGNTIYF.

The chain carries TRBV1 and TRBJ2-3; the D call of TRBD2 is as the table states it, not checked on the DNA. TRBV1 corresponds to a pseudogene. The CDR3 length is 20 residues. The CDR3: CTSSQEGAGGTSGSTDTQYF. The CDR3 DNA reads TGCACCAGCAGCCAAGAAGGGGCGGGCGGGACTAGCGGTAGCACAGATACGCAGTATTTT.

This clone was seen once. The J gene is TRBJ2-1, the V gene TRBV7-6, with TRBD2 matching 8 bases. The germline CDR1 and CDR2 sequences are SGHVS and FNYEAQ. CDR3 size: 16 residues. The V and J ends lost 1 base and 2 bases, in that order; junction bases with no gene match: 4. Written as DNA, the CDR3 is TGTGCCAGCAGCTTAGTGGTAGCGGGGACCTACAATGAGCAGTTCTTC. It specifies CASSLVVAGTYNEQFF.

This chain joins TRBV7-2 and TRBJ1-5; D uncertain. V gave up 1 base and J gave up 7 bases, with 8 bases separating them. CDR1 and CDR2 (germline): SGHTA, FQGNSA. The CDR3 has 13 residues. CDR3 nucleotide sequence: TGTGCCAGCAGCTTAGTGTATCAGCAGCCCCAGCATTTT. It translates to CASSLVYQQPQHF.

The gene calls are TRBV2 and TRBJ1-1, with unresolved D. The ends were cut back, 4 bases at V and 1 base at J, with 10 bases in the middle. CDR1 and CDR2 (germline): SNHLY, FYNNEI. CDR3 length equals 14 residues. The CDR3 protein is CASSAWAPNTEAFF. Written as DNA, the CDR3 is TGTGCCAGCAGTGCCTGGGCGCCGAACACTGAAGCTTTCTTT.

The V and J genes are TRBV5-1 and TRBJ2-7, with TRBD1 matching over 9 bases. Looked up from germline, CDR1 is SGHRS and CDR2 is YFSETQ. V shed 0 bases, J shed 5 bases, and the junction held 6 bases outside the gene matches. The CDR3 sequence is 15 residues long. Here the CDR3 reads CASSLEGQGLDEQYF. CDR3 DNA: TGCGCCAGCAGCTTGGAGGGACAGGGATTAGACGAGCAGTACTTC.